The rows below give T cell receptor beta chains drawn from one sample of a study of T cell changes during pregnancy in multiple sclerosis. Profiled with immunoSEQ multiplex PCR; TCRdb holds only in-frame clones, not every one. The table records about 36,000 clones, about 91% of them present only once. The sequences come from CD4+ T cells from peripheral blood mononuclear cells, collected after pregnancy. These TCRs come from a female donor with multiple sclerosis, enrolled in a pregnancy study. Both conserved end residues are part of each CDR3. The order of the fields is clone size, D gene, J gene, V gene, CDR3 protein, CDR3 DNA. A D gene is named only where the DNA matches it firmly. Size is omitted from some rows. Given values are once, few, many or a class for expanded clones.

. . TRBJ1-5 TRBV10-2 CASSERGIQPQHF TGCGCCAGCAGTGAACGCGGTATTCAGCCCCAGCATTTT
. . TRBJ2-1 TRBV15 CATSRGPQRANEQFF TGTGCCACCAGCAGAGGTCCCCAGCGGGCCAATGAGCAGTTCTTC
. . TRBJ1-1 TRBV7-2 CASSLFHGDTEAFF TGTGCCAGCAGCTTGTTCCACGGAGACACTGAAGCTTTCTTT
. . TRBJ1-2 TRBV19 CASSIAAAGGYTF TGTGCCAGTAGTATAGCCGCCGCGGGGGGCTACACCTTC
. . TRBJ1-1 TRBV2 CASILSQNTEAFF TGTGCCAGCATCTTATCACAGAACACTGAAGCTTTCTTT
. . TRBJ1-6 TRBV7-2 CASSADSSNSPLHF TGTGCCAGCAGCGCAGACAGTTCTAATTCACCCCTCCACTTT
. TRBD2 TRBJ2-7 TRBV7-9 CASSSLAGWGYEQYF TGTGCCAGCAGCTCCTTAGCGGGGTGGGGCTACGAGCAGTACTTC
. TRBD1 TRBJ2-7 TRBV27 CASSLSLGQGSYEQYF TGTGCCAGCAGTTTGTCATTGGGACAGGGGTCGTACGAGCAGTACTTC
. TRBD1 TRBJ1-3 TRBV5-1 CASSLSQGTGSGNTIYF TGCGCCAGCAGCTTGTCCCAAGGGACAGGCTCTGGAAACACCATATATTTT
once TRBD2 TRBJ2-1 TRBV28 CASETSGRPNEQFF TGTGCCAGCGAGACTAGCGGGAGACCCAATGAGCAGTTCTTC
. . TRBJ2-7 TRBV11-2 CASSLERGNPYEQYF TGTGCCAGCAGCTTAGAGCGAGGGAACCCCTACGAGCAGTACTTC
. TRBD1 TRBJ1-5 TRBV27 CASSFGGVQGANQPQHF TGTGCCAGCAGTTTTGGTGGTGTCCAGGGGGCGAATCAGCCCCAGCATTTT
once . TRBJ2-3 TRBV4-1 CASSQDLSADTQYF TGCGCCAGCAGCCAAGATCTTAGCGCAGATACGCAGTATTTT
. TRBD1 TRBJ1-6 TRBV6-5 CASSYAGQPPNSPLHF TGTGCCAGCAGTTACGCGGGACAGCCACCTAATTCACCCCTCCACTTT
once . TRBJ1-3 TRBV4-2 CASSQGAGIAGNTIYF TGTGCCAGCAGCCAAGGCGCGGGGATTGCTGGAAACACCATATATTTT
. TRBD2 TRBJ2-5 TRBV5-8 CASSRGTSGHQETQYF TGTGCCAGCAGCAGGGGGACTAGCGGGCACCAAGAGACCCAGTACTTC
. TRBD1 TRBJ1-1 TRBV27 CASSFAGGRNTEAFF TGTGCCAGCAGTTTTGCAGGGGGGAGGAACACTGAAGCTTTCTTT
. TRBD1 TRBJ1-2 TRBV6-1 CASNGQGEENTF TGTGCCAGCAATGGACAGGGTGAGGAGAACACCTTC
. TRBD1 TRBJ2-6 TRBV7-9 CASSFVQGISSGANVLTF TGTGCCAGCAGCTTCGTACAGGGGATATCCTCTGGGGCCAACGTCCTGACTTTC
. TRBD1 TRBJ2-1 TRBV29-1 CSSAPRGSYNEQFF TGCAGCTCCGCACCCAGGGGGTCCTACAATGAGCAGTTCTTC
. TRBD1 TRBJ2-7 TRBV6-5 CASSLQGAEQYF TGTGCCAGCAGCCTCCAGGGGGCCGAGCAGTACTTC
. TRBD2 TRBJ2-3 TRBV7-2 CASSQTSRSTDTQYF TGTGCCAGCAGCCAGACTAGCAGAAGCACAGATACGCAGTATTTT
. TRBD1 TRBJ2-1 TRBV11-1 CASTSGQVASRGNEQFF TGTGCCAGCACATCGGGACAGGTAGCGTCGAGGGGAAATGAGCAGTTCTTC
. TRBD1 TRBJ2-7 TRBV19 CASSSPGQGAKEQYF TGTGCCAGTAGTTCCCCGGGACAGGGGGCTAAGGAGCAGTACTTC
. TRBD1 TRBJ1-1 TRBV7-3 CASSSGTANEAFF TGTGCCAGCAGCTCTGGGACAGCCAATGAAGCTTTCTTT
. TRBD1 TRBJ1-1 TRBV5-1 CASSLLAGQGNTEAFF TGCGCCAGCAGCTTGTTAGCAGGACAGGGCAACACTGAAGCTTTCTTT
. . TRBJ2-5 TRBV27 CASSQGTAGGTQYF TGTGCCAGCAGTCAAGGGACAGCCGGGGGGACCCAGTACTTC
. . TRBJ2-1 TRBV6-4 CASSDVPGSGNNEQFF TGTGCCAGCAGTGACGTCCCCGGCTCAGGGAACAATGAGCAGTTCTTC
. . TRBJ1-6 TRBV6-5 CASSVSGNSPLHF TGTGCCAGCAGTGTTTCAGGGAATTCACCCCTCCACTTT
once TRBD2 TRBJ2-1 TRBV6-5 CASSYSASGIDEQFF TGTGCCAGCAGTTACTCGGCTAGCGGGATCGATGAGCAGTTCTTC
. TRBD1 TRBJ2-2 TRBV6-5 CAITGGTGELFF TGTGCCATCACAGGGGGCACCGGGGAGCTGTTTTTT
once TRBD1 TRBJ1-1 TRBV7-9 CASSADRPTEAFF TGTGCCAGCAGCGCGGACAGGCCAACTGAAGCTTTCTTT
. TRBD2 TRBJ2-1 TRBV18 CASSPGLAGSMVYEQFF TGTGCCAGCTCACCCGGACTAGCGGGATCGATGGTGTATGAGCAGTTCTTC
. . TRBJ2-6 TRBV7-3 CASSRVGGVASGANVLTF TGTGCCAGCAGCCGAGTGGGGGGTGTTGCGTCTGGGGCCAACGTCCTGACTTTC
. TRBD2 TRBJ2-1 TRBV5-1 CASSLDLGLAGNNEQFF TGCGCCAGCAGCTTGGACCTGGGACTAGCGGGGAACAATGAGCAGTTCTTC
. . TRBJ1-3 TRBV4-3 CASSLRTGETGNTIYF TGCGCCAGCAGCCTCCGGACGGGGGAGACTGGAAACACCATATATTTT
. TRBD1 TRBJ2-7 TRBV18 CASSRDRAYEQYF TGTGCCAGCTCACGGGACAGGGCCTACGAGCAGTACTTC
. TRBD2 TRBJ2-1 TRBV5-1 CASSSPLAGGPYNEQFF TGCGCCAGCAGCTCCCCTTTAGCGGGAGGCCCCTACAATGAGCAGTTCTTC
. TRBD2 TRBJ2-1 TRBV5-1 CASSLAGRGGQGEQFF TGCGCCAGCAGCTTGGCTGGGCGGGGGGGCCAGGGTGAGCAGTTCTTC
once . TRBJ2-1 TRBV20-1 CSASFRNEQFF TGCAGTGCTAGTTTCCGGAATGAGCAGTTCTTC
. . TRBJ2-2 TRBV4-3 CASSQDRGGELFF TGCGCCAGCAGCCAAGATCGGGGCGGGGAGCTGTTTTTT
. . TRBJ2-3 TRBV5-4 CASSLGASFSTQYF TGTGCCAGCAGCTTGGGTGCTAGTTTTAGCACGCAGTATTTT
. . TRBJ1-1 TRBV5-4 CASSGGGLNTEAFF TGTGCCAGCAGCGGTGGAGGGCTGAACACTGAAGCTTTCTTT
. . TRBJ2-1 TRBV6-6 CASSYSALADNEQFF TGTGCCAGCAGTTACTCGGCGCTAGCCGACAATGAGCAGTTCTTC
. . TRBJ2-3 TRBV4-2 CASSERGGGTDTQYF TGTGCCAGCAGCGAACGAGGGGGGGGCACAGATACGCAGTATTTT
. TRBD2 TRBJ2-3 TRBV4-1 CASSKGPGASGSRDTQYF TGCGCCAGCAGCAAAGGGCCTGGGGCTAGCGGGAGTCGGGATACGCAGTATTTT
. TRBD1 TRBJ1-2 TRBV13 CASSPGDSPSPNEGYTF TGTGCCAGCAGCCCCGGGGACAGCCCGTCGCCTAACGAGGGCTACACCTTC
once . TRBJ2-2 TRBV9 CASSVVGGASGELFF TGTGCCAGCAGCGTAGTGGGGGGGGCCAGCGGGGAGCTGTTTTTT
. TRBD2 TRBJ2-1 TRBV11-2 CASNTLAGGYNEQFF TGTGCCAGCAACACACTAGCGGGAGGGTACAATGAGCAGTTCTTC
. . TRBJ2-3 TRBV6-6 CASSYRRDTDTQYF TGTGCCAGCAGTTACCGTAGAGACACAGATACGCAGTATTTT
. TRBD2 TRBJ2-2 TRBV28 CASTTGGTTGELFF TGTGCCAGCACCACGGGGGGTACGACCGGGGAGCTGTTTTTT
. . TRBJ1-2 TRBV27 CASSLGGLGNYGYTF TGTGCCAGCAGTTTGGGAGGCCTAGGGAACTATGGCTACACCTTC
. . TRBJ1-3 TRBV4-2 CASSQDLPSGNTIYF TGTGCCAGCAGCCAAGATCTACCCTCTGGAAACACCATATATTTT
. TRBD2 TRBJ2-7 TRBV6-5 CASSRTSGDSYEQYF TGTGCCAGCAGCAGGACTAGCGGGGACTCCTACGAGCAGTACTTC
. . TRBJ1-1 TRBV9 CASSVVAENTEAFF TGTGCCAGCAGCGTAGTGGCGGAGAACACTGAAGCTTTCTTT
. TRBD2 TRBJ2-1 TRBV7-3 CASSRTSGGANEQFF TGTGCCAGCAGCCGGACTAGCGGGGGGGCCAATGAGCAGTTCTTC
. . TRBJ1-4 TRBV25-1 CASTRTGGREKLFF TGTGCCAGCACCCGGACGGGGGGTCGTGAAAAACTGTTTTTT